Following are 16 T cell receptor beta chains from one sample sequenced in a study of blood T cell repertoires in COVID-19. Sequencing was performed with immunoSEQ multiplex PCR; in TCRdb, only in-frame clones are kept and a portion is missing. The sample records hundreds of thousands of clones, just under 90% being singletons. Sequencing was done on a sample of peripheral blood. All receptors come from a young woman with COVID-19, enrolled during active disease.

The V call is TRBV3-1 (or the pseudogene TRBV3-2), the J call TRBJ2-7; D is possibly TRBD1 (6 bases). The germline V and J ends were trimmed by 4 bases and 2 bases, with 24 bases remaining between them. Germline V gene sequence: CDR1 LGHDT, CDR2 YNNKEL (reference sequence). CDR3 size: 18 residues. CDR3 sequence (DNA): TGTGCCAGCAGCCCACGAAACGGACAGAATATAAACCCCTACGAGCAGTACTTC. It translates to CASSPRNGQNINPYEQYF.

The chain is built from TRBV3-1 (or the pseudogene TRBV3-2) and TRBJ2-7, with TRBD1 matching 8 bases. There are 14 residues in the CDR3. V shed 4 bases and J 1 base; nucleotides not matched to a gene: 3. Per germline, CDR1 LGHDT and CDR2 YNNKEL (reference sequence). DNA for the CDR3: TGTGCCAGCAGCCTCGGACAGGGATCCTACGAGCAGTACTTC. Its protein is CASSLGQGSYEQYF.

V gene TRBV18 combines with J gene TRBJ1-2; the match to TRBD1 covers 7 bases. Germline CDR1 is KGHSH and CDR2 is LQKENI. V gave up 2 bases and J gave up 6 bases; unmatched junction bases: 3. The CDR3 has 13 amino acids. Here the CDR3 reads CASSPLGGDGYTF. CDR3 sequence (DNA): TGTGCCAGCTCACCATTAGGGGGCGATGGCTACACCTTC.

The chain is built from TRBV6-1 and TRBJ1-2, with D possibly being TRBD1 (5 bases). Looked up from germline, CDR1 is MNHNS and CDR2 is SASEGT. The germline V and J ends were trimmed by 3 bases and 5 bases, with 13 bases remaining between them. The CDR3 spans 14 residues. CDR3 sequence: CASSEGGEGYGYTF. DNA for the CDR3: TGTGCCAGCAGTGAGGGGGGGGAGGGATATGGCTACACCTTC.

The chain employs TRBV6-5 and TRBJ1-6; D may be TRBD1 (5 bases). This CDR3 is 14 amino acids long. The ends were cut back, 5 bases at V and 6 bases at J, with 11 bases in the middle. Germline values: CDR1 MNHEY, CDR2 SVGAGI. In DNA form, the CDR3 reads TGTGCCAGCAGTAAGGGGATTAGTAATTCACCCCTCCACTTT. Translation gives CASSKGISNSPLHF.

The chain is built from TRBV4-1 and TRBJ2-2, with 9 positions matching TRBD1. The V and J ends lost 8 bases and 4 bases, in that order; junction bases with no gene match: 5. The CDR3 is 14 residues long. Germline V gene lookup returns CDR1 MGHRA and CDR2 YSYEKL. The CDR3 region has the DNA TGCGCCAGCCGGGACAGGGTTATCACCGGGGAGCTGTTTTTT. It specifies CASRDRVITGELFF.

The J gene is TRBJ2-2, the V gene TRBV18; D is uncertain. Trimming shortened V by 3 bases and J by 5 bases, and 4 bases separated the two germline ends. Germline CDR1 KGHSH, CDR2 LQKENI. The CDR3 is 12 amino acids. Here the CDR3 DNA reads TGTGCCAGCTCACCCCGGACCGGGGAGCTGTTTTTT. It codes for CASSPRTGELFF.

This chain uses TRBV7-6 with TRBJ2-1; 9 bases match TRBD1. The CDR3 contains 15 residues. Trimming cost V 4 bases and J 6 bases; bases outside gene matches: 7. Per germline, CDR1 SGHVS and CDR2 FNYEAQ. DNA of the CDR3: TGTGCCAGCAGCTCGCGGGGACAGGGAGGCAATGAGCAGTTCTTC. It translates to CASSSRGQGGNEQFF. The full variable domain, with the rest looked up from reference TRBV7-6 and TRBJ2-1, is GAGVSQSPRYKVTKRGQDVALRCDPISGHVSLYWYRQALGQGPEFLTYFNYEAQQDKSGLPNDRFSAERPEGSISTLTIQRTEQRDSAMYRCASSSRGQGGNEQFFGPGTRLTVL.

Here the CDR3 reads CASSHGQVLGYTF. As DNA, the CDR3 is TGTGCCAGCAGCCACGGACAGGTTTTGGGCTACACCTTC. This chain joins TRBV3-1 (or the pseudogene TRBV3-2) and TRBJ1-2; 7 nucleotides align to TRBD1. The CDR3 is made up of 13 amino acids. Germline V gene sequence: CDR1 LGHDT, CDR2 YNNKEL (reference sequence). V shed 3 bases, J shed 8 bases, and the junction held 6 bases outside the gene matches.

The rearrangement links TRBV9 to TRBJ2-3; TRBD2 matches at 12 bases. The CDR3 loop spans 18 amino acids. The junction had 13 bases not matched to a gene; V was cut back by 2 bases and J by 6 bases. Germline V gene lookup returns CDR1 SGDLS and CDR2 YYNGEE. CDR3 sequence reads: CASSVDRGLAGKRDTQYF. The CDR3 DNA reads TGTGCCAGCAGCGTGGACAGGGGACTAGCGGGTAAACGGGATACGCAGTATTTT.

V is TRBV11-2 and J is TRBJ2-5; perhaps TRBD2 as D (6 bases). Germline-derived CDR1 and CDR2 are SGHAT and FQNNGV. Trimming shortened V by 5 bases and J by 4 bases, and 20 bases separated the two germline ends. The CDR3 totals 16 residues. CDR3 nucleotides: TGTGCCAGCAGCCCCGCCCCCGAGGGAGGCGGAGAGACCCAGTACTTC. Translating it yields CASSPAPEGGGETQYF.

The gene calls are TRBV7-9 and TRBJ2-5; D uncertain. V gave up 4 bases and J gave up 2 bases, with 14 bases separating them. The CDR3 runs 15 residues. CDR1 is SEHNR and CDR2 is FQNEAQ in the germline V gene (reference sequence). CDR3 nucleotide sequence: TGTGCCAGCAGCTCCCGAAAGAGAGAGCAAGAGACCCAGTACTTC. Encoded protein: CASSSRKREQETQYF.

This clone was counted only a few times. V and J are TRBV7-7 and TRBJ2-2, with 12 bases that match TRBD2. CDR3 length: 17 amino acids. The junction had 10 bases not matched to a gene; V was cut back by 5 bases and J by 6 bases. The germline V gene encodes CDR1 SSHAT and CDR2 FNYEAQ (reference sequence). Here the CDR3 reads CASSMTSGGPVAGELFF. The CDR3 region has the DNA TGTGCCAGCAGCATGACTAGCGGGGGACCTGTGGCCGGGGAGCTGTTTTTT.

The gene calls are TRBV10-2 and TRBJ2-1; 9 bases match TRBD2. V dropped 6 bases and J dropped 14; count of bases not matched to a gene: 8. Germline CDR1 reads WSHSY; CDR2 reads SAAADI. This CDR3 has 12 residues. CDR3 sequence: CASRDPSGEEFF. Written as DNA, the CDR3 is TGCGCCAGCAGGGATCCTAGCGGGGAAGAGTTCTTC.

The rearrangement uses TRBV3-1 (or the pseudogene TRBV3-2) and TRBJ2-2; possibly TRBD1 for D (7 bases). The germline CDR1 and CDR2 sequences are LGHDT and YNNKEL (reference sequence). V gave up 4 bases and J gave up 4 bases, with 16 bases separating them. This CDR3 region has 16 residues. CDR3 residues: CASSLRGQGGTGELFF. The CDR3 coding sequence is TGTGCCAGCAGCCTACGAGGGCAGGGGGGCACCGGGGAGCTGTTTTTT.

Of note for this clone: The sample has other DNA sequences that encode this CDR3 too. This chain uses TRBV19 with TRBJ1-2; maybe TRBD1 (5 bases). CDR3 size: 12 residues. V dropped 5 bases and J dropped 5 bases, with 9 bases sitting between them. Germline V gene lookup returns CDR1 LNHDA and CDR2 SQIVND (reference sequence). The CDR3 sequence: CASSPGQYGYTF. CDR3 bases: TGTGCCAGTAGTCCAGGGCAGTATGGCTACACCTTC.